Following are 29 T cell receptor beta chains from one sample sequenced in a study of beta chain features in type 1 diabetes. General study points: Moderately but significantly shorter TCRB CDR3s were found in Type 1 diabetes patients in all four CD4+ subsets.

No antigen has been assigned to these receptors. The authors reverse transcribed all of the isolated RNA, so sequencing captured expressed TCRB transcripts. This table comes from immunoSEQ multiplex PCR, and its TCRdb copy is limited to in-frame clones, with some not included. The profile shows over 650,000 clones, over 11% of them singletons. Sequenced sample: naive CD4+ T cells from blood. The receptor source for this set is a man aged 18 to 30 with type 1 diabetes.

CDR3 amino acids: CASRGGYEQYF. CDR3 nucleotide sequence: TGTGCCAGTAGAGGGGGTTACGAGCAGTACTTC. The chain combines TRBV19 with TRBJ2-7; TRBD1 might be the D (6 bases). The CDR3 has 11 residues. The V and J ends lost 6 bases and 4 bases respectively, with 7 bases between them. The germline gives CDR1 LNHDA, CDR2 SQIVND (reference sequence).

The chain is built from TRBV6-1 and TRBJ2-5, with D hard to call. The CDR3 sequence is 10 residues long. The germline V gene has CDR1 MNHNS and CDR2 SASEGT. The ends were cut back, 8 bases at V and 4 bases at J, with 5 bases in the middle. This CDR3 is CASARETQYF. The CDR3 region has the DNA TGTGCCAGCGCTCGAGAGACCCAGTACTTC.

This clone was observed a few times. The gene calls are TRBV27 and TRBJ1-5; D is undetermined. The germline V gene has CDR1 MNHEY and CDR2 SMNVEV (reference sequence). The CDR3 covers 16 residues. The V and J ends lost 5 bases and 1 base respectively, with 15 bases between them. Here the CDR3 reads CASSPLGVGSNQPQHF. As DNA, the CDR3 is TGTGCCAGCAGTCCCCTAGGAGTAGGCAGCAATCAGCCCCAGCATTTT.

The chain couples TRBV2 to TRBJ1-2, with TRBD1 identical over 7 bases. Per the germline V gene, CDR1 is SNHLY and CDR2 is FYNNEI. The CDR3 sequence is 13 residues long. The V gene end was trimmed by 8 bases and the J gene end by 8 bases; junction bases not matched to a gene: 11. DNA of the CDR3: TGTGCCAGCGGATTAGAGAGACAGGGAGGCTACACCTTC. Its protein product is CASGLERQGGYTF. The full variable domain, rest sourced from reference TRBV2 and TRBJ1-2, is EPEVTQTPSHQVTQMGQEVILRCVPISNHLYFYWYRQILGQKVEFLVSFYNNEISEKSEIFDDQFSVERPDGSNFTLKIRSTKLEDSAMYFCASGLERQGGYTFGSGTRLTVV.

This clone was counted only a few times. J is TRBJ1-4 and V is TRBV11-2, with a tentative D call TRBD1 (5 bases). This CDR3 spans 11 amino acids. Trimming left V 3 bases short and J 14 bases short, with 10 bases between. Germline CDR1 SGHAT, CDR2 FQNNGV. CDR3 sequence reads: CASSLRGRLFF. The CDR3 DNA is TGTGCCAGCAGCTTGAGGGGACGGCTGTTTTTT.

This clone was observed a few times. The gene calls are TRBV30 and TRBJ2-7, with D maybe TRBD1 (6 bases). The germline CDR1 and CDR2 sequences are GTSNPN and SVGIG (reference sequence). The CDR3 runs to 11 residues. With 5 bases removed from V and 3 bases from J, the gap between germline ends came to 8 bases. CDR3 bases: TGTGCCTGGCAGGGGAACTACGAGCAGTACTTC. It encodes CAWQGNYEQYF.

In the case of this clone: Other DNA sequences in the same sample also yield this CDR3. The chain links TRBV28 to TRBJ1-2; a possible D gene is TRBD1 (5 bases). The CDR3 totals 13 residues. V was cut by 5 bases and J by 5 bases, with 12 bases left in between. Germline CDR1 reads MDHEN; CDR2 reads SYDVKM. The CDR3 region is CASSPQGLYGYTF. The CDR3 DNA sequence: TGTGCCAGCAGTCCCCAGGGTTTATATGGCTACACCTTC.

This clone was seen only a few times. At the DNA level, this CDR3 is encoded by other sequences in the same sample as well. CDR3 residues: CASSVGRNTEAFF. The CDR3 coding sequence is TGTGCCAGCAGCGTAGGTAGGAACACTGAAGCTTTCTTT. This sequence joins TRBV9 and TRBJ1-1; D is unclear. CDR3 length equals 13 residues. Trimming removed 0 bases at V and 1 base at J, with 4 bases between. Germline V gene lookup returns CDR1 SGDLS and CDR2 YYNGEE.

This clone turned up a few times. The CDR3 sequence: CASSLGPLSQETQYF. DNA of the CDR3: TGTGCCAGCAGCTTAGGCCCTCTGAGCCAAGAGACCCAGTACTTC. The gene calls are TRBV11-3 and TRBJ2-5; D is undetermined. Germline CDR1 and CDR2: SGHNT and YENEEA. The CDR3 totals 15 residues. The V end lost 1 base, the J end lost 1 base, and 10 bases lay between the germline ends.

This chain uses TRBV4-3 with TRBJ2-1, with 10 positions matching TRBD2. The CDR3 covers 16 residues. The V gene's germline CDR1 is LGHNA and CDR2 YSLEER. The trim removed 1 base at V and 6 bases at J, leaving 6 bases unmatched. Here the CDR3 DNA reads TGCGCCAGCAGCCAAGTGACAAGCGGGGGGGCCAATGAGCAGTTCTTC. Translation gives CASSQVTSGGANEQFF.

In its sample, this clone was seen a few times. The gene calls are TRBV11-2 and TRBJ2-5; no firm D call. Looked up from germline, CDR1 is SGHAT and CDR2 is FQNNGV. V lost 4 bases, J lost 5 bases, and 5 bases lay in between. This CDR3 is 11 amino acids long. CDR3 in DNA: TGTGCCAGCAGCTACCGGGAGACCCAGTACTTC. The encoded protein is CASSYRETQYF.

To note about this clone: Within the sample, other DNA sequences also encode this same CDR3. The chain links TRBV30 to TRBJ1-2; TRBD1 is a possible D gene (5 bases). Germline assignment: CDR1 GTSNPN and CDR2 SVGIG (reference sequence). The CDR3 sequence is 11 residues long. Trimming took 5 bases from V and 2 from J, leaving 6 bases between them. Here the CDR3 reads CAWSGNYGYTF. The CDR3 nucleotides are TGTGCCTGGTCAGGGAACTATGGCTACACCTTC.

Notes on this clone: The sample carries other DNA sequences with the same CDR3. V is TRBV30 and J is TRBJ2-5; D remains ambiguous. V dropped 1 base and J dropped 5 bases, with 5 bases sitting between them. CDR1 and CDR2 from the germline V gene are GTSNPN and SVGIG (reference sequence). The CDR3 totals 11 residues. CDR3 region: CAWSAGETQYF. CDR3 sequence (DNA): TGTGCCTGGAGTGCCGGCGAGACCCAGTACTTC.

The V call is TRBV2, the J call TRBJ2-5, with D perhaps matching TRBD1 or TRBD2 (6 bases each). V dropped 8 bases and J dropped 6 bases, with 22 bases sitting between them. Germline loops: CDR1 SNHLY, CDR2 FYNNEI. The CDR3 totals 15 residues. CDR3 coding DNA: TGTGCCAGCGGAGGGGAACAGGGTGCCGGCAAGACCCAGTACTTC. Translated: CASGGEQGAGKTQYF.

This rearrangement joins TRBV7-2 to TRBJ2-2; either TRBD1 or TRBD2 may supply D (5 bases each). V shed 3 bases and J shed 4 bases, with 12 bases lying between them. Looked up from germline, CDR1 is SGHTA and CDR2 is FQGNSA. This CDR3 comprises 15 residues. The CDR3 loop is CASSFYGTSTGELFF. The CDR3 region has the DNA TGTGCCAGCAGCTTTTACGGGACCAGCACCGGGGAGCTGTTTTTT.

The chain uses TRBV18 and TRBJ1-2, with D possibly being TRBD1 (5 bases). Germline V gene data show CDR1 as KGHSH and CDR2 as LQKENI. The CDR3 is made up of 14 amino acids. V lost 5 bases to trimming and J lost 2 bases, with 12 bases between them. The CDR3 is CASSSDKSNYGYTF. CDR3 coding DNA: TGTGCCAGCTCATCGGACAAATCGAACTATGGCTACACCTTC.

The rearrangement uses TRBV7-2 and TRBJ2-3; tentative D call: TRBD1 (5 bases). This CDR3 contains 15 residues. The germline CDR1 and CDR2 sequences are SGHTA and FQGNSA. Trimming removed 1 base at V and 0 bases at J, with 8 bases between. The CDR3 region has the DNA TGTGCCAGCAGCTTAGACAGGAGCAGCACAGATACGCAGTATTTT. This sequence encodes CASSLDRSSTDTQYF.

The genes are TRBV30 and TRBJ2-3; D unclear. The V gene's germline CDR1 is GTSNPN and CDR2 SVGIG (reference sequence). V shed 1 base and J shed 0 bases, with 2 bases lying between them. The CDR3 is 12 residues long. CDR3 nucleotide sequence: TGTGCCTGGAGTGAGAGCACAGATACGCAGTATTTT. Amino acids: CAWSESTDTQYF.

The rearrangement joins TRBV2 to TRBJ2-2, with D perhaps matching TRBD2 (6 bases). Between the trimmed V and J ends, which lost 6 bases and 1 base, there was a span of 9 bases. Per the germline V gene, CDR1 is SNHLY and CDR2 is FYNNEI. CDR3 length: 14 residues. The CDR3, as DNA: TGTGCCAGCAGGCGGGAAGTGAACACCGGGGAGCTGTTTTTT. It specifies CASRREVNTGELFF.

This clone was found a few times. The CDR3 reads CATSRDGRRGTANYGYTF. Here the CDR3 DNA reads TGTGCCACCAGCAGAGATGGAAGGAGGGGAACAGCTAACTATGGCTACACCTTC. The chain carries TRBV15 and TRBJ1-2; a weak D match, TRBD1 (5 bases). V dropped 0 bases and J dropped 0 bases, with 17 bases sitting between them. The CDR3 covers 18 residues. Germline V CDR1 and CDR2: LNHNV, YYDKDF (reference sequence).

This chain connects TRBV6-5 to TRBJ2-7; 11 nucleotides line up with TRBD1. This CDR3 is 13 amino acids long. Germline V gene data show CDR1 as MNHEY and CDR2 as SVGAGI. V dropped 7 bases and J dropped 6; count of bases not matched to a gene: 5. The CDR3 region is CASMGQGVGEQYF. CDR3 DNA sequence: TGTGCCAGCATGGGACAGGGGGTCGGCGAGCAGTACTTC.

This clone was seen a few times. V gene TRBV19 combines with J gene TRBJ2-2; 7 bases line up with TRBD1. V lost 8 bases and J lost 4; bases outside the gene matches: 7. This CDR3 contains 14 residues. The V gene's germline CDR1 is LNHDA and CDR2 SQIVND (reference sequence). The CDR3 loop is CASQGQAGTGELFF. The CDR3 DNA is TGTGCCAGTCAAGGACAGGCGGGCACCGGGGAGCTGTTTTTT.

The chain joins TRBV5-6 to TRBJ1-5; 8 nucleotides match TRBD1. The CDR3 covers 19 residues. V lost 4 bases, J lost 0 bases, and 15 bases stayed unmatched. In germline, CDR1 is SGHDT, CDR2 YYEEEE. The CDR3 DNA is TGTGCCAGCAGCGGGGGCGACAGGGGAAAGGGGTATAGCAATCAGCCCCAGCATTTT. Translation: CASSGGDRGKGYSNQPQHF.

This clone has only a few counts. V and J are TRBV12-5 and TRBJ2-2; D is unresolved. The germline V gene has CDR1 LGHNT and CDR2 FRNRAP. This CDR3 spans 12 amino acids. The V end was cut by 6 bases, the J end by 5 bases, with 7 bases between. The CDR3 DNA reads as TGTGCTAGTGGCCCCCGTACCGGGGAGCTGTTTTTT. It yields the protein CASGPRTGELFF.

The table lists this clone with a few counts. CDR3: CATSRAGLVLEQYF. CDR3 coding DNA: TGTGCCACCAGCAGAGCCGGACTAGTCCTCGAGCAGTACTTC. The rearrangement uses TRBV15 and TRBJ2-7, with 7 bases lining up with TRBD2. The V segment lost 1 base and the J segment 6 bases; nucleotides outside the gene matches: 6. CDR1 and CDR2 from the germline V gene are LNHNV and YYDKDF (reference sequence). The length of the CDR3 is 14 residues.

This clone was observed a handful of times. The chain recombines TRBV18 with TRBJ2-1; D possibly corresponds to TRBD2 (6 bases). Looked up from germline, CDR1 is KGHSH and CDR2 is LQKENI. This CDR3 comprises 16 residues. Trimming left V 0 bases short and J 6 bases short, with 15 bases between. CDR3 sequence: CASSPPRGGMGNEQFF. In DNA, the CDR3 is TGTGCCAGCTCACCACCGCGGGGCGGTATGGGCAATGAGCAGTTCTTC. Full variable domain (remainder filled in from reference TRBV18 and TRBJ2-1): NAGVMQNPRHLVRRRGQEARLRCSPMKGHSHVYWYRQLPEEGLKFMVYLQKENIIDESGMPKERFSAEFPKEGPSILRIQQVVRGDSAAYFCASSPPRGGMGNEQFFGPGTRLTVL.

The table lists this clone with a few counts. The chain is built from TRBV6-5 and TRBJ2-7, with 7 nucleotides matching TRBD2. Per the germline V gene, CDR1 is MNHEY and CDR2 is SVGAGI. This CDR3 spans 15 amino acids. After removal of 0 bases from V and 0 bases from J, the junction contained 2 bases not matched to a gene. The CDR3 loop is CASSYSGGTSYEQYF. As DNA, the CDR3 is TGTGCCAGCAGTTACTCGGGGGGGACCTCCTACGAGCAGTACTTC.

The table lists this clone with a few counts. This rearrangement joins TRBV28 to TRBJ2-1; D ambiguous. Germline V CDR1 and CDR2: MDHEN, SYDVKM. V was clipped by 3 bases and J by 10 bases, with 7 bases between them. CDR3 length: 11 amino acids. CDR3 residues: CASSLNREQFF. The CDR3 nucleotides are TGTGCCAGCAGTTTGAACCGGGAGCAGTTCTTC.

V usage is TRBV9 and J usage is TRBJ2-3, with TRBD1 as a possible D gene (5 bases). Germline-derived CDR1 and CDR2 are SGDLS and YYNGEE. The V end lost 0 bases, the J end lost 4 bases, and 9 bases lay between the germline ends. The CDR3 is 14 amino acids. DNA for the CDR3: TGTGCCAGCAGCGTAGGGCTAGGGGCAGATACGCAGTATTTT. Residues: CASSVGLGADTQYF.